The clone carrying this TCR beta chain came up a few times. Its specificity is unknown. The libraries were made with immunoSEQ v3. Measured with immunoSEQ multiplex PCR; TCRdb has only the in-frame clones, and not every one. Among approximately 57,000 clones, 75% to 85% were seen once, and the ten largest hold 2.5% to 3.5%. This specimen comes from a study of TIL therapy for anti-PD-1-resistant metastatic lung cancer. About the research overall: Tumor harvest preceded PD-1/PD-L1 blockade, followed by nivolumab treatment. Tumors carried a median about 1.5 non-synonymous mutations per megabase. Findings and limits, study-wide: After infusion, TIL clonotypes partly replaced peripheral T cells and declined over months. Patients were highly selected, enriched for treatment-naive, never-smoker and oncogene-addicted cases.

Germline CDR1 SGHTA, CDR2 FQGNSA. This CDR3 has 15 residues. Trimming removed 1 base from V and 0 bases from J; junction bases left unmatched: 2. Time point denoted: pre-treatment sample, taken before nivolumab and TIL therapy. V gene TRBV7-2 combines with J gene TRBJ2-5; 7 bases fit TRBD2. The sequence was collected from a person aged 25-85 years with non-small cell lung cancer. The sequencing here drew on blood, taken at baseline. CDR3 in DNA: TGTGCCAGCAGCTTAGGGCGGGGGTACCAAGAGACCCAGTACTTC. Its translation is CASSLGRGYQETQYF.